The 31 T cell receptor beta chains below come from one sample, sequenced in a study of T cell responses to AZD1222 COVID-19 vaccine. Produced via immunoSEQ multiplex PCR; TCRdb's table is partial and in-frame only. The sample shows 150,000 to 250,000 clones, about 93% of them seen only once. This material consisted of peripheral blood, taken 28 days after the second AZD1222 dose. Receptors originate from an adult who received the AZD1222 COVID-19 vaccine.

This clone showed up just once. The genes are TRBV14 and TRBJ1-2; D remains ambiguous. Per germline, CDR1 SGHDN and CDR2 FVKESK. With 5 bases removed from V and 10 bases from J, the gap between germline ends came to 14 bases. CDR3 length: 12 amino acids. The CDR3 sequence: CASSIVGQLYTF. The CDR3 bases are TGTGCCAGCAGCATTGTGGGCCAGCTCTACACCTTC.

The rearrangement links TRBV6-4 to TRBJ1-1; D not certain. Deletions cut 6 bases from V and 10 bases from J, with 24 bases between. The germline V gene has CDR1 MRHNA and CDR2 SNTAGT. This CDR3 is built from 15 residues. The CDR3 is CASREPGIFGGIAFF. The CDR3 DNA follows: TGTGCCAGCAGGGAGCCTGGAATATTTGGTGGTATAGCTTTCTTT.

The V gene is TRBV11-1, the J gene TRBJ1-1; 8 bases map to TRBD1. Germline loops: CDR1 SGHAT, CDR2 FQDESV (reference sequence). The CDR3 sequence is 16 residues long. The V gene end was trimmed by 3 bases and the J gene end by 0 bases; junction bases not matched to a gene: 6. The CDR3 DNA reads TGTGCCAGCAGCTTCAGGGGGCAAGGGATGAACACTGAAGCTTTCTTT. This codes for CASSFRGQGMNTEAFF.

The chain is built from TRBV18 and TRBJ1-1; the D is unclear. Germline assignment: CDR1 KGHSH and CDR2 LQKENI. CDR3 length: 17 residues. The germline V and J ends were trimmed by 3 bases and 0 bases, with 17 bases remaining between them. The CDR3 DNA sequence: TGTGCCAGCTCACCCTCAGACCCATCCGTTATGAACACTGAAGCTTTCTTT. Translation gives CASSPSDPSVMNTEAFF.

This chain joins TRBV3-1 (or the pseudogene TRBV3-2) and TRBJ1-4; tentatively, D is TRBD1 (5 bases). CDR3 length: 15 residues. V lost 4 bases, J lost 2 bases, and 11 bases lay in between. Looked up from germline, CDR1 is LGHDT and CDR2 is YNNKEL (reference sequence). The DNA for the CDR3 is TGTGCCAGCAGCCGGGGGTTAGGTACTAATGAAAAACTGTTTTTT. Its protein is CASSRGLGTNEKLFF.

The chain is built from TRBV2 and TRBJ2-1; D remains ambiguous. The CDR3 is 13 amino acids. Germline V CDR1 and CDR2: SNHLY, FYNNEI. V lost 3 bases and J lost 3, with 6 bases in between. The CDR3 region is CASSDAIYNEQFF. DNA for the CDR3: TGTGCCAGCAGTGACGCTATCTACAATGAGCAGTTCTTC.

The DNA of the CDR3 is TGTGCCAGCAGTTTATTAACGTTAGGGGAGGGGCTGTTTTTT. It is translated as CASSLLTLGEGLFF. This chain joins TRBV28 and TRBJ1-4, with D possibly being TRBD1 (5 bases). The V end was cut by 1 base, the J end by 14 bases, with 17 bases between. The CDR3 contains 14 residues. In germline, CDR1 is MDHEN, CDR2 SYDVKM.

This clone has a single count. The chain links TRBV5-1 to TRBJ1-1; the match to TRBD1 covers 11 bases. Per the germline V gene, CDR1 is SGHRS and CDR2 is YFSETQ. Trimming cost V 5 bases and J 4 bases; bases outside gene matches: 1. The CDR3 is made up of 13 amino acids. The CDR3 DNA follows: TGCGCCAGCAGGGGACAGGGGGGCACTGAAGCTTTCTTT. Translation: CASRGQGGTEAFF.

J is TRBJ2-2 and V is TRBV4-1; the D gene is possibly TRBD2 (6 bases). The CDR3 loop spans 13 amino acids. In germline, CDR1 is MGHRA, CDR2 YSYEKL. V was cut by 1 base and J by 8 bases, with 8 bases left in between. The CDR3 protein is CASSQAGEGELFF. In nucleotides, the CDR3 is TGCGCCAGCAGCCAAGCGGGAGAAGGGGAGCTGTTTTTT.

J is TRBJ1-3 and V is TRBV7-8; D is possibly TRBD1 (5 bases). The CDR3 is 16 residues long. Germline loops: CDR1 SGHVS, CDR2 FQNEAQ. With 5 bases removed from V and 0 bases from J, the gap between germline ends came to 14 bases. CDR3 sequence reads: CASSTDGTDSGNTIYF. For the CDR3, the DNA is TGTGCCAGCAGCACGGACGGGACGGACTCTGGAAACACCATATATTTT.

Here the CDR3 reads CASIPRAGEKLFF. CDR3 sequence (DNA): TGTGCCAGTATCCCCAGGGCGGGGGAAAAACTGTTTTTT. The V and J genes are TRBV19 and TRBJ1-4; perhaps TRBD1 as D (5 bases). There are 13 residues in the CDR3. Trimming pared 7 bases from V and 8 bases from J, leaving 14 bases between. From germline, CDR1 is LNHDA and CDR2 SQIVND (reference sequence).

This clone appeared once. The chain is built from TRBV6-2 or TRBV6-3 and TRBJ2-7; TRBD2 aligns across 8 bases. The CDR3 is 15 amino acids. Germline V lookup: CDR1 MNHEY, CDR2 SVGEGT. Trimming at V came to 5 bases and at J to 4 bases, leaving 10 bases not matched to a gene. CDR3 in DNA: TGTGCCAGCAGTCTCCCAGCGGGGGCAATTTACGAGCAGTACTTC. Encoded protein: CASSLPAGAIYEQYF.

CDR3 sequence reads: CASSLRGDTEAFF. In DNA form, the CDR3 reads TGTGCCAGCAGCCTACGGGGGGACACTGAAGCTTTCTTT. The gene calls are TRBV28 and TRBJ1-1, with D possibly TRBD1 on 5 matching bases. The germline V gene encodes CDR1 MDHEN and CDR2 SYDVKM. This CDR3 contains 13 residues. The germline V and J ends were trimmed by 6 bases and 3 bases, with 11 bases remaining between them.

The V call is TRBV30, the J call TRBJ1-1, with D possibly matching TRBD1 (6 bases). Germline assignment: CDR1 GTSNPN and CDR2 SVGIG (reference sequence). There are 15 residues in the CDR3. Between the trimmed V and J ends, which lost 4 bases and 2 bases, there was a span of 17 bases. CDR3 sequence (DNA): TGTGCCTGGAAAAGGACCGGACAGCTTAACACTGAAGCTTTCTTT. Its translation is CAWKRTGQLNTEAFF.

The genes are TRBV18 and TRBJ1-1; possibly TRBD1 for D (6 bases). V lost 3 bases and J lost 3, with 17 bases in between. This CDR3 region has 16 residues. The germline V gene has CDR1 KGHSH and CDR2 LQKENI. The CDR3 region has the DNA TGTGCCAGCTCACCTCGACTCAAGAACAGGGACACTGAAGCTTTCTTT. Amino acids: CASSPRLKNRDTEAFF. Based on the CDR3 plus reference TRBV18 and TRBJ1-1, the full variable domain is NAGVMQNPRHLVRRRGQEARLRCSPMKGHSHVYWYRQLPEEGLKFMVYLQKENIIDESGMPKERFSAEFPKEGPSILRIQQVVRGDSAAYFCASSPRLKNRDTEAFFGQGTRLTVV.

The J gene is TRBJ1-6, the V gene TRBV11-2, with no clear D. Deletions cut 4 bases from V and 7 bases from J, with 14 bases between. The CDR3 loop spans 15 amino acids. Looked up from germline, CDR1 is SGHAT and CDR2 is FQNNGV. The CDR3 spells CASSSGDLRNSPLHF. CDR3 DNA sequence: TGTGCCAGCAGCTCCGGGGATCTACGAAATTCACCCCTCCACTTT.

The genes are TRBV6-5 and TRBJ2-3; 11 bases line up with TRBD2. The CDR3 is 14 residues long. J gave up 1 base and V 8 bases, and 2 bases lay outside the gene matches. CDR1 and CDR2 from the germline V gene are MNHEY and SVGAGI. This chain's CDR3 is CASALAGGTDTQYF. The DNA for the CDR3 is TGTGCCAGCGCACTAGCGGGGGGCACAGATACGCAGTATTTT.

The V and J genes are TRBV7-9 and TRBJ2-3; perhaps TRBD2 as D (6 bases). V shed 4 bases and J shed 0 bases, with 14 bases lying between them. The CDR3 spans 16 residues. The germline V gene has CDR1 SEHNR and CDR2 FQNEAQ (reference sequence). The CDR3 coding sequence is TGTGCCAGCAGCTCCGTAAGCGGGTCCAGCACAGATACGCAGTATTTT. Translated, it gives CASSSVSGSSTDTQYF. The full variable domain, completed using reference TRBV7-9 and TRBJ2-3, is DTGVSQNPRHKITKRGQNVTFRCDPISEHNRLYWYRQTLGQGPEFLTYFQNEAQLEKSRLLSDRFSAERPKGSFSTLEIQRTEQGDSAMYLCASSSVSGSSTDTQYFGPGTRLTVL.

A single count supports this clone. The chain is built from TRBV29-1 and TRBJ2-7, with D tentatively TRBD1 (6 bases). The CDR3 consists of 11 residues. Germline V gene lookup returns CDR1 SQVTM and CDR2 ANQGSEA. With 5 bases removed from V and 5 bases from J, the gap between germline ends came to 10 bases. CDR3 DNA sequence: TGCAGCGTTTTCAGGGGCCACGAGCAGTACTTC. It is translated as CSVFRGHEQYF.

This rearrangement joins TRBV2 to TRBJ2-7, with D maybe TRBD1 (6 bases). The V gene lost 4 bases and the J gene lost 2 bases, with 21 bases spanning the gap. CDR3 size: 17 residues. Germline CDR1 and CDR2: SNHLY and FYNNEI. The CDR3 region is CASSVFIVGDITYEQYF. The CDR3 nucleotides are TGTGCCAGCAGTGTTTTTATAGTTGGGGACATTACCTACGAGCAGTACTTC.

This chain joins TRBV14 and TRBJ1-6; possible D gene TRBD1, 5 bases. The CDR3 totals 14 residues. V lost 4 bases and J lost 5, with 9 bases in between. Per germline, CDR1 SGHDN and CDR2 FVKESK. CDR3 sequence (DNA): TGTGCCAGCAGCCGGGAGACAGATAATTCACCCCTCCACTTT. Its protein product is CASSRETDNSPLHF.

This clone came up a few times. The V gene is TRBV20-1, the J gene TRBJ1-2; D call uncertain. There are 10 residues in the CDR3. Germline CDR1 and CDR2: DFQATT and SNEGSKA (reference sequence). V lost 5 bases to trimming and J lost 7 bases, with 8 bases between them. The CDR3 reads CSAARSGYTF. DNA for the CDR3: TGCAGTGCTGCGCGGAGTGGCTACACCTTC.

CDR3 amino acids: CASSLQGTGSTDTQYF. CDR3 in DNA: TGCGCCAGCAGCTTGCAAGGGACAGGTAGCACAGATACGCAGTATTTT. The chain has TRBV5-1 and TRBJ2-3; 8 bases map to TRBD1. J was trimmed by 0 bases and V by 1 base; bases with no gene match: 4. Germline lookup yields CDR1 SGHRS and CDR2 YFSETQ. The CDR3 contains 16 residues. Drawing the rest from reference TRBV5-1 and TRBJ2-3, the complete variable domain is KAGVTQTPRYLIKTRGQQVTLSCSPISGHRSVSWYQQTPGQGLQFLFEYFSETQRNKGNFPGRFSGRQFSNSRSEMNVSTLELGDSALYLCASSLQGTGSTDTQYFGPGTRLTVL.

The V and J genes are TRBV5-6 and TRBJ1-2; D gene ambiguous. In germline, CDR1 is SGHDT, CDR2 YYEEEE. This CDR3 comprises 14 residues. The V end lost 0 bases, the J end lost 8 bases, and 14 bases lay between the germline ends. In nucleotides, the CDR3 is TGTGCCAGCAGCTTGGAACGGTTTTATGCGGGCTACACCTTC. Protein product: CASSLERFYAGYTF.

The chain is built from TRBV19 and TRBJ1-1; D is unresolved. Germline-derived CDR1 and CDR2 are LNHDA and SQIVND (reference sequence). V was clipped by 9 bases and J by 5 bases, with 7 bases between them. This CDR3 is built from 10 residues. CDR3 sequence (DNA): TGTGCCAGCGGTTTGACTGAAGCTTTCTTT. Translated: CASGLTEAFF.

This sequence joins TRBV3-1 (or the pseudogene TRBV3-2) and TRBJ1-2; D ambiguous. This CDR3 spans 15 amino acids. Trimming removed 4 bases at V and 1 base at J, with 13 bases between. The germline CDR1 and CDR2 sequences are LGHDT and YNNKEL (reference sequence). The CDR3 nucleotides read TGTGCCAGCAGCCCTACCTCGGCAGTTAACTATGGCTACACCTTC. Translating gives CASSPTSAVNYGYTF.

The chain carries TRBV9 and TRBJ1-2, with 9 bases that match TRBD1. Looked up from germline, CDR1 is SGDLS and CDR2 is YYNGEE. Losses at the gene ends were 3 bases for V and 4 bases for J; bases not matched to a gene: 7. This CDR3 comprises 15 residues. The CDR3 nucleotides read TGTGCCAGCAGCGACCGGGACAGGGCTGGCTATGGCTACACCTTC. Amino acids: CASSDRDRAGYGYTF. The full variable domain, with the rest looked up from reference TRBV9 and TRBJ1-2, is DSGVTQTPKHLITATGQRVTLRCSPRSGDLSVYWYQQSLDQGLQFLIQYYNGEERAKGNILERFSAQQFPDLHSELNLSSLELGDSALYFCASSDRDRAGYGYTFGSGTRLTVV.

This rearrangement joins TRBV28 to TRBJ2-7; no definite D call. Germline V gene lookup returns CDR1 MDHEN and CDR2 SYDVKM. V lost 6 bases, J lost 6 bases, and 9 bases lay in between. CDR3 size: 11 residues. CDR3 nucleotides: TGTGCCAGCAGCCAAACCCCCGAGCAGTACTTC. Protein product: CASSQTPEQYF.

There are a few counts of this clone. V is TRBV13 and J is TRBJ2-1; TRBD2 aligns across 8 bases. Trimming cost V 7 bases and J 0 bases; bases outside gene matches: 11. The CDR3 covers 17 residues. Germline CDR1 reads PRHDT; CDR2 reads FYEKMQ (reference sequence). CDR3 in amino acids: CASNIGTRVPSYNEQFF. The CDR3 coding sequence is TGTGCCAGCAACATAGGGACTAGGGTCCCCTCCTACAATGAGCAGTTCTTC.

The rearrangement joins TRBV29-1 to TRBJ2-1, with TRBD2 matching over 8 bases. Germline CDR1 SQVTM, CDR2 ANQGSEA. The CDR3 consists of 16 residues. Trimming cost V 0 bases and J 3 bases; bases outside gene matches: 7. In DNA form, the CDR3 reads TGCAGCGTTGAAGAAGGAACTAGCGGATACTACAATGAGCAGTTCTTC. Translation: CSVEEGTSGYYNEQFF.

The CDR3 region has the DNA TGTGCCAGCAGCAAAGACGTCGGGGTAGGAGGGCCTCAGCCCCAGCATTTT. As protein: CASSKDVGVGGPQPQHF. This chain uses TRBV21-1 with TRBJ1-5. TRBV21-1 is an annotated pseudogene. This CDR3 is built from 17 residues.